The clone carrying this T cell receptor (beta chain) occurred a few times. At one end, the junction sequence differs from germline, possibly due to a read error. The data are from a study of CD8 T cells in Susac syndrome. Random hexamers were used to reverse transcribe an amount of 0.5 to 1 ug RNA. Across 54 Vbeta and 13 Jbeta, immunoSEQ multiplex PCR amplified TCR beta CDR3. TCRdb used MiXCR to reprocess the immunoSEQ multiplex PCR reads, holding one entry per CDR3 protein. The table has fewer than 350,000 distinct CDR3 sequences, around 89% seen once; the top ten hold around 0.18%. CDR1 and CDR2 from the germline V gene are SGHDT and YYEEEE. The CDR3 consists of 16 residues. CD8+ and CD4+ T cells circulating in blood were sequenced for TCR beta. The multiple sclerosis controls were treatment-naive patients, and their relapsing-remitting disease was stable or active.

Sequencing was carried out using CD8+ T cells from PBMCs. The sequence derives from a human donor with multiple sclerosis. The chain couples TRBV5-6 to TRBJ2-7; 7 bases map to TRBD1. The CDR3: CASTLMWDSGPYEQYF. Written as DNA, the CDR3 is TGTGCCAGCACCTTGATGTGGGACAGCGGCCCCTACGAGCAGTACTTC. The variable domain in full, with the rest retrieved from reference TRBV5-6 and TRBJ2-7, is DAGVTQSPTHLIKTRGQQVTLRCSPKSGHDTVSWYQQALGQGPQFIFQYYEEEERQRGNFPDRFSGHQFPNYSSELNVNALLLGDSALYLCASTLMWDSGPYEQYFGPGTRLTVT.